This TCR beta chain was identified in a study of low-dose radiotherapy and immunotherapy resistance in tumors. This CDR3 is built from 14 residues. Germline lookup yields CDR1 DFQATT and CDR2 SNEGSKA (reference sequence). V trimming: 5 bases; J trimming: 5 bases; junction bases outside the gene matches: 6. TRAV and TRBV primers primed cDNA for both TCRalpha and TCRbeta. TCR amplification used 15 to 20 PCR cycles, a constant-region primer and a V-primer adapter. TCRdb re-analysed the reads in MiXCR, keeping a single row per CDR3 protein. The profile shows 10,000 to 15,000 distinct CDR3 sequences, roughly four fifths of them singletons.

The TCR sequence derives from a human donor with advanced metastatic prostate, ovarian, gallbladder or colorectal cancer (not recorded which). This table probably holds off-target reads from a library built for another chain. The V and J genes are TRBV20-1 and TRBJ2-5, with 12 bases identical to TRBD2. The CDR3 loop is CSAGALAGGETQYF. CDR3 nucleotides: TGCAGTGCTGGGGCTCTAGCGGGAGGGGAGACCCAGTACTTC.